The 4 T cell receptor beta chains given below trace back to one sample, sequenced in a study of T cell repertoires in cytomegalovirus infection. TCRdb redid the calling of the reads with MiXCR, one entry per CDR3 protein. The sample consists of fewer than 80,000 distinct CDR3 sequences, more than 3.5% of them appearing once. The sample consisted of PBMCs. Receptors originate from a human donor in good health (CMV status not recorded). Some clones in this sample may be carry-over from other donors' samples.

This clonotype showed up many times. The gene calls are TRBV11-3 and TRBJ2-5; no clear D. V lost 0 bases to trimming and J lost 9 bases, with 11 bases between them. The germline gives CDR1 SGHNT, CDR2 YENEEA. CDR3 length: 13 amino acids. In DNA form, the CDR3 reads TGTGCCAGCAGCTTAGATGTTGGCCAGCCCCAGTACTTC. Protein sequence: CASSLDVGQPQYF.

This clonotype was recorded many times. The chain uses TRBV7-8 and TRBJ2-5, with D tentatively TRBD1 (5 bases). CDR1 SGHVS and CDR2 FQNEAQ come from the germline V gene. V was pared by 1 base and J by 2 bases, with 14 bases between. The CDR3 consists of 16 residues. The CDR3 protein is CASSLGIQETQETQYF. In nucleotides, the CDR3 is TGTGCCAGCAGCTTAGGAATACAGGAGACGCAAGAGACCCAGTACTTC.

This clonotype was observed at least ten times. V gene TRBV7-2 combines with J gene TRBJ1-2, with 7 positions matching TRBD1. The V gene end was trimmed by 5 bases and the J gene end by 4 bases; junction bases not matched to a gene: 4. The germline V gene has CDR1 SGHTA and CDR2 FQGNSA. CDR3 length: 13 amino acids. CDR3 in DNA: TGTGCCAGCAGCCTGACAGGGCTCTATGGCTACACCTTC. It yields the protein CASSLTGLYGYTF.

This clonotype showed up many times. V and J are TRBV7-2 and TRBJ2-1, with TRBD1 matching 7 bases. Trimming at V came to 3 bases and at J to 5 bases, leaving 7 bases not matched to a gene. The CDR3 runs to 15 residues. From germline, CDR1 is SGHTA and CDR2 FQGNSA. The CDR3 nucleotides read TGTGCCAGCAGCTTGGACAGGCCCTCGGACAATGAGCAGTTCTTC. Its protein product is CASSLDRPSDNEQFF.